What follows is one T cell receptor beta chain and its context. The target antigen is unknown. Treatment denoted: some 20 received Ad26.COV2.S at low or high dose, single or two shots; 5 received placebo; per-sample allocation not given. All samples were drawn on day 63, counting from the first vaccine or placebo injection. This sample is drawn from a study of Ad26.COV2.S vaccination and SARS-CoV-2 variants. Study conclusions and caveats: Comparable non-spike TCR breadth was observed in vaccine and placebo recipients. Individuals receiving vaccine had higher spike-specific TCR breadth than placebo recipients did.

The CDR3 loop spans 14 amino acids. Trimming removed 2 bases from V and 2 bases from J; junction bases left unmatched: 3. Germline V lookup: CDR1 MNHEY, CDR2 SVGAGI. The protocol was immunoSEQ multiplex PCR, while the TCRdb copy is restricted to in-frame clones and leaves out a portion. The sample has some 420,000 clones; roughly 90% are singletons. The receptor was derived from a person between 18 and 65 years old who received the Ad26.COV2.S COVID-19 vaccine or a placebo. The source material was peripheral blood, sampled in a trial of Ad26.COV2.S vaccine versus placebo. The chain carries TRBV6-5 and TRBJ2-7; 7 bases are shared with TRBD1. The CDR3 DNA follows: TGTGCCAGCAGTTACAGGGGGCCCCCCTACGAGCAGTACTTC. The encoded protein is CASSYRGPPYEQYF.